This TCR beta chain is drawn from a study of cytomegalovirus exposure and HLA in healthy donors (dated by TCRdb to 2017 to 2019). Regarding the study in general: According to an earlier analysis of 587 of the donors, some 180 million T cells yielded some 120 million unique TCR beta sequences and less than 300 Gb of sequence data. About 300 gigabases of sequencing data and approximately 85 million unique TCR sequences were included in an early release covering around 650 HLA-typed donors. Along with the roughly 700-subject first cohort, a separate validation cohort of over a hundred different subjects was used. Donor age, sex, ethnicity and CMV serostatus were collected together with the repertoire data. To study patterns of TCR occurrence, a later analysis re-analyzed previously published TCR beta repertoires from hundreds of donors and added high-resolution HLA genotyping. HLA typing covered class I and class II loci at four-digit resolution. High-throughput TCR immunosequencing, statistical association of individual TCRs with disease status, and machine learning were combined to predict cytomegalovirus infection status. Genome-wide SNP genotypes for about three fifths of the roughly 670 donors were used in a later genetic analysis, which treated that subset as a discovery cohort. The aim of the study was to test whether cataloging public T cell receptors could identify signatures of past pathogen exposure. Rather than using new phenotypic data, the later analysis identified candidate immune exposures from TCR beta sequences and from how often those sequences occurred across donors. To decide whether each TCR beta V gene segment behaved as functional or pseudogenic, an earlier analysis of some 600 of the donors relied on high-throughput TCR beta sequencing. Typing coverage differed by locus: A, B, C, DRB1 and DQB1 were typed in about 620-640 donors, DQA1 in approximately 520, DPA1 in roughly 590, and DPB1 in about 450. Across 300 to 500 genotyped donors of the cohort, an average of about 200,000 unique TCR beta nucleotide sequences per donor were sequenced, and roughly 18% of those sequences were non-productive. The study used immunosequencing to profile the T cell repertoires of under 700 subjects and linked those repertoires to cytomegalovirus serostatus. Because of strong linkage in the cohort, five DR-DQ haplotypes were treated as single units for association and clustering. All discovery cohort repertoires had been generated using a single sequencing platform. Of the 300 to 400 genotyped donors, 81% fell in the genetic ancestry cluster associated with self-reported Caucasian donors.

CDR1 and CDR2 are drawn from the germline V gene: MNHNS, SASEGT. Including cysteine and phenylalanine, the CDR3 has 14 amino acids. CDR3 DNA is the only sequence kept; it has 42 bases, read in frame from the first base. V is cut by 11 bases and J by 6 bases, and the space between the germline ends is 22 bases. The cohort was made up of under 800 healthy bone marrow donors. Cohort members were all nominally healthy when sampled, although unrecorded immune exposures were likely present. The donor tested CMV seronegative, placing the donor among the 300 to 450 seronegative members of the cohort. Every donor gave a peripheral blood sample, and the peripheral blood mononuclear cells from that sample were used for TCR beta sequencing. Genomic DNA extraction from the blood cell samples was performed with the Qiagen DNeasy Blood Extraction Kit. This clone was seen just once. What antigen it recognizes has not been identified. Base qualities are not at hand, and no much larger clone is one base apart.

Overall study outcomes, separate from this receptor: In a later analysis, HLA-associated TCR beta chains showed more clonal expansion and lower generation probabilities than non-associated chains that were equally common. A few of the identified cytomegalovirus-associated TCR beta chains were confirmed in vitro to be specific for cytomegalovirus antigens. The authors suggested that the approach could potentially be extended to other disease states and immunological phenotypes. Roughly uniform sequencing depth across donors was assumed in presence/absence analyses, although this assumption may not hold. According to a later analysis, most CMV-associated TCR beta chains appeared to be HLA-restricted, and the HLA associations seemed to be driven largely by CMV exposure. Because HLA typing was missing for some donors at each locus, association tests included only the typed subset. A further reported finding was that TCR beta sequences accurately predicted the HLA-A and HLA-B alleles for most subjects in the first cohort. While some public TCRs were present in many individuals, most TCR sequences turned up only very rarely across donors. In an earlier analysis of more than 500 of the donors, most TCR beta V segments appeared in productive rearrangements about 90% or about 30% of the time, broadly matching IMGT annotations. Cytomegalovirus status was reported to be diagnosed by the classifier with high specificity and sensitivity in both the original and validation cohorts. In a later analysis, some 18,000 TCR beta sequences were associated with specific HLA alleles at a false discovery rate of 0.05. Correlated functional status among segregating V segments might reflect linkage disequilibrium, but an unknown experimental factor could not be ruled out. A later analysis reported that several top co-occurrence clusters appeared linked to parvovirus B19, influenza, CMV and Epstein-Barr virus. Because the 87-base-pair reads could not distinguish some IMGT-functional V segments, including TRBV6-2 and TRBV6-3, those segments were excluded. A later genetic analysis reported fewer N-insertions in productive TCRs among donors in an Asian-associated ancestry cluster than the roughly 640-donor mean. The only immune exposure information available for the cohort was CMV serostatus. Because counts were too low, about 18 rarely observed V segments, including chromosome 9 orphons, were excluded from the earlier analysis of under 650 of the donors. According to a later analysis, TCR association rates differed among HLA loci, with DRB1 alleles showing the most associated TCRs and HLA-C alleles showing the fewest. A group of highly shared sequence variants was considered likely to be a technical artifact of the sequencing pipeline. An association between a missense DCLRE1C variant and V-gene and J-gene trimming of TCR beta chains was found in a later genetic analysis and replicated in an independent cohort. This cohort had only TCR beta chains sequenced, and the lack of alpha or paired-chain data limited which features could be detected. The study listed 150 to 200 TCR beta chains as associated with cytomegalovirus. Strong co-occurrence of HLA alleles, especially DR and DQ, made assigning TCR associations to individual alleles difficult.

The library came from the immunoSEQ multiplex PCR assay. A mixture of 60 forward primers for TCR Vbeta segments and 13 reverse primers for TCR Jbeta segments was used in the multiplex PCR. The CDR3 region of rearranged TCR beta genes was amplified from genomic DNA by a multiplex PCR assay. The Illumina HiSeq System was used to sequence the amplified TCR beta libraries as 87-base-pair reads. On the study's bioinformatics: Across the 666 repertoires, a later analysis counted 60 million to 90 million unique TCR beta chains, 9.5 million to 13 million of which were shared by at least two donors. To remove PCR and sequencing errors, raw reads were error-corrected and collapsed into unique sequences using a nearest-neighbor algorithm that merged closely related sequences. V, D and J gene segments were assigned by aligning CDR3 sequences to IMGT reference sequences. For a sequence to be retained, a match of at least six nucleotides to both a V gene segment and a J gene segment was required. Rearrangements were classified as productive when the CDR3 lacked stop codons and remained in frame with V and J, and all other rearrangements were classified as non-productive. Following IMGT convention, CDR3 was defined as the stretch from the second conserved V-encoded cysteine to the conserved J-encoded phenylalanine. In an earlier analysis of around 540 of the donors, sequences lacking an unambiguous match to a single V gene segment were excluded. An earlier analysis of 500 to 600 of the donors classified V segments as functional when productive rearrangements were above 56.7% and as segregating when the standard deviation between donors was above 5%. A statistical classification framework was built for diagnosing cytomegalovirus status from the catalog of TCR beta chain sequences. In a later analysis, V and J genes were assigned by comparing TCR nucleotide sequences against IMGT/GENE-DB human TR gene sequences. Using the TCRdist pipeline, a later analysis assigned CDR3 sequences along with most-parsimonious VDJ recombination scenarios. In a later analysis, each TCR beta chain was defined by its CDR3 amino acid sequence together with its V-gene family, and reads without a unique V-gene family were excluded. A later analysis removed over 500 highly shared, low-generation-probability nucleotide sequences to deal with suspected cross-contamination and a sequencing artifact. For each public chain, a later analysis derived a clonal expansion index from normalized ranks of inferred template counts within each repertoire. Generation probabilities in a later analysis came from a VDJ recombination model fitted to out-of-frame rearrangements, and those results were checked against IGoR. A later analysis scored TCR-TCR, TCR-HLA and TCR-CMV co-occurrence with hypergeometric tests, applying a repertoire-size bias correction to TCR pairs. In a later analysis, false discovery rates were estimated by permuting HLA or CMV assignments 20 times. In a later analysis, co-occurring TCRs were grouped using DBSCAN, with TCRdist sequence similarity added in when clustering inside HLA-allele-positive subsets. For co-occurrence clustering, repertoires with fewer than 30,000 or more than 120,000 public chains were excluded, along with 4 to 6 repertoires with anomalous nucleotide sharing. TCRdb's version of the immuneACCESS table is confined to in-frame rearrangements and falls short of the full clone set. An unresolved V gene accounts for under half of the shortfall where checked; the remainder is of unknown origin. For V, J and clone size, that table is used; D and trimming come from the DNA. The sample records a few hundred thousand clones, 80% to 90% of which are singletons. The leading ten clones occupy 2.9% of the sample.

The sequence was collected from a man in his thirties or forties in good health and CMV-seronegative. This chain is built from TRBV6-1 and TRBJ1-2; a weak D assignment points to TRBD1 (6 bases agree). Sequenced sample: PBMCs. CDR3 sequence: CAGGRKQGQDGYTF. The nucleotide sequence reads as follows: TGTGCCGGTGGGAGAAAACAGGGCCAGGATGGCTACACCTTC.